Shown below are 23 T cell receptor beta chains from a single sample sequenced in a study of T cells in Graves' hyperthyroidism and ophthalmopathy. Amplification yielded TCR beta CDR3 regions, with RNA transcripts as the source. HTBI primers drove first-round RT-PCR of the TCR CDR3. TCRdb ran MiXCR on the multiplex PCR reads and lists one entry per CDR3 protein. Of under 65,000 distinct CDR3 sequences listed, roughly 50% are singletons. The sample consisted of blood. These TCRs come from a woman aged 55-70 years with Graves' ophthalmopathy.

This CDR3 is CASSPGTSLVLVGTDTQYF. In DNA form, the CDR3 reads TGTGCCAGCAGTCCCGGGACTAGCCTTGTTTTGGTGGGCACAGATACGCAGTATTTT. This chain links TRBV25-1 with TRBJ2-3, with 9 bases that match TRBD2. V was clipped by 5 bases and J by 1 base; unmatched bases: 16. The germline CDR1 and CDR2 sequences are MGHDK and SYGVNS. CDR3 size: 19 residues.

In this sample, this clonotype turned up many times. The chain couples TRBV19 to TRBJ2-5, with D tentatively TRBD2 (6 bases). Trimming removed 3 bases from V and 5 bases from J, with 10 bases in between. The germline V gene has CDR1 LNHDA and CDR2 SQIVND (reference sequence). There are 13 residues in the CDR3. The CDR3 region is CASSMQRAETQYF. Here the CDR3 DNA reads TGTGCCAGTAGTATGCAGCGGGCGGAGACCCAGTACTTC.

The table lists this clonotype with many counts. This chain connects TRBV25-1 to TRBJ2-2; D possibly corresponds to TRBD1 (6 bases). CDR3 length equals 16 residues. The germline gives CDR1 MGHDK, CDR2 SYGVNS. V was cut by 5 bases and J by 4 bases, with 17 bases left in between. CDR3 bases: TGTGCCAGCAGTAACTTTACAGGGTTTGCCACCGGGGAGCTGTTTTTT. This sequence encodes CASSNFTGFATGELFF.

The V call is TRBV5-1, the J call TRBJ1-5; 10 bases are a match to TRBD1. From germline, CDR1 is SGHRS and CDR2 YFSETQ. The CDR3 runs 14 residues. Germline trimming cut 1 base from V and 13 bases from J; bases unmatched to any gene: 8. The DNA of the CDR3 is TGCGCCAGCAGCTTGAGACAGGGGGCAGGGGAGCAGCATTTT. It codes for CASSLRQGAGEQHF. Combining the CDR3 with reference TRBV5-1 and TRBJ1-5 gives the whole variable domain KAGVTQTPRYLIKTRGQQVTLSCSPISGHRSVSWYQQTPGQGLQFLFEYFSETQRNKGNFPGRFSGRQFSNSRSEMNVSTLELGDSALYLCASSLRQGAGEQHFGDGTRLSIL.

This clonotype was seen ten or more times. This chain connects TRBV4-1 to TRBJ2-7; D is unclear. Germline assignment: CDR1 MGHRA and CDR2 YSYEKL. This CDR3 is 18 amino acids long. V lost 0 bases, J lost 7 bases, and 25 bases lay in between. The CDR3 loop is CASSQEAVWTGLIGEQYF. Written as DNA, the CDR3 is TGCGCCAGCAGCCAAGAAGCAGTGTGGACCGGCTTGATTGGAGAGCAGTACTTC.

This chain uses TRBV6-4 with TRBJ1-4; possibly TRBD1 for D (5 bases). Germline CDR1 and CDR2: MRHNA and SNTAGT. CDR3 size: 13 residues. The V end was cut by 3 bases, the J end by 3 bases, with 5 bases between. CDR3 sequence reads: CASSEGANEKLFF. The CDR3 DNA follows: TGTGCCAGCAGTGAGGGGGCTAATGAAAAACTGTTTTTT.

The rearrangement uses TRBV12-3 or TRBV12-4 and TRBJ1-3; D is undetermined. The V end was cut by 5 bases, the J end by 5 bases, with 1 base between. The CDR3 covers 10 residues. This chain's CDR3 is CASSRNTIYF. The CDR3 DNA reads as TGTGCCAGCAGTCGAAACACCATATATTTT.

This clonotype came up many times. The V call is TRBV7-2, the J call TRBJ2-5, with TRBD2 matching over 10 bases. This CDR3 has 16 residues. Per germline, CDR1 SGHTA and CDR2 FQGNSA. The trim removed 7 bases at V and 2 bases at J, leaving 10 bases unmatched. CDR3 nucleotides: TGTGCCAGCACAACCTCTAGCGGGGGCCCTCAAGAGACCCAGTACTTC. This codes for CASTTSSGGPQETQYF.

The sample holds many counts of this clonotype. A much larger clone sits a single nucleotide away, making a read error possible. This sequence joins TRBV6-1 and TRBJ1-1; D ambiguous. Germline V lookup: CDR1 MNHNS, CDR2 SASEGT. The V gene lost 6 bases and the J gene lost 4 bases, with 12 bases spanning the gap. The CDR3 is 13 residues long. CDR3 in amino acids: CASSHEEVTEAFF. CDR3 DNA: TGTGCCAGCAGCCACGAGGAAGTCACTGAAGCTTTCTTT.

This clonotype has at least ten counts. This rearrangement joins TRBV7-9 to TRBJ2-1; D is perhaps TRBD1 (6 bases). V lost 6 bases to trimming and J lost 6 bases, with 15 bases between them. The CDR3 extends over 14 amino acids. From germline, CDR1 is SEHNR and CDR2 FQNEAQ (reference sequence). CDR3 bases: TGTGCCAGCAGGCAACAGGGTAGGTCCAATGAGCAGTTCTTC. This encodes CASRQQGRSNEQFF.

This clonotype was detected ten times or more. CDR3 sequence: CASSLGTGTDGYTF. As DNA, the CDR3 is TGCGCCAGCAGCTTGGGGACAGGGACGGATGGCTACACCTTC. The V and J genes are TRBV5-1 and TRBJ1-2, with 8 bases that match TRBD1. Trimming at V came to 0 bases and at J to 6 bases, leaving 4 bases not matched to a gene. The V gene's germline CDR1 is SGHRS and CDR2 YFSETQ. The length of the CDR3 is 14 residues.

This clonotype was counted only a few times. The CDR3 loop reads CATSFGGWTGELFF. CDR3 DNA sequence: TGTGCCACCAGTTTCGGGGGATGGACCGGGGAGCTGTTTTTT. The chain joins TRBV24-1 to TRBJ2-2; a weak D match, TRBD2 (6 bases). Germline assignment: CDR1 KGHDR and CDR2 SFDVKD. CDR3 length: 14 residues. V was shortened by 6 bases and J by 5 bases, with 12 bases between the two germline ends.

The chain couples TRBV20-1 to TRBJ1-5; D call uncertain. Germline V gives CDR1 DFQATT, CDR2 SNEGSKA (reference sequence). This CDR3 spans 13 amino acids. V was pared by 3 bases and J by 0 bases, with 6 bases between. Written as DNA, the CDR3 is TGCAGTGCTAGCCAGGATAGCAATCAGCCCCAGCATTTT. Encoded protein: CSASQDSNQPQHF.

The DNA for the CDR3 is TGTGCCAGCAGCTTAGCGGGGGGAATCACAGATACGCAGTATTTT. This encodes CASSLAGGITDTQYF. This sequence joins TRBV7-9 and TRBJ2-3; possibly TRBD2 for D (6 bases). Germline V lookup: CDR1 SEHNR, CDR2 FQNEAQ (reference sequence). V was shortened by 0 bases and J by 2 bases, with 9 bases between the two germline ends. This CDR3 has 15 residues.

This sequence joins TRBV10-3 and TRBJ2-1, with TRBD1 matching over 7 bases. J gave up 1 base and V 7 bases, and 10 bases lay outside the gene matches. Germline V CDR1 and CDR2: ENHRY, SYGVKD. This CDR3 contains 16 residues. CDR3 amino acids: CAITDRDSLSYNEQFF. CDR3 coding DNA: TGTGCCATCACCGACCGGGACAGCCTATCCTACAATGAGCAGTTCTTC.

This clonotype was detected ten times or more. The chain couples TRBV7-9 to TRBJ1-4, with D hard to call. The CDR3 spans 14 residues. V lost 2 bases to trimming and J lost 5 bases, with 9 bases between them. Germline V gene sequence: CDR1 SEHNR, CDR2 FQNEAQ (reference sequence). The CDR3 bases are TGTGCCAGCAGCTTACTAAACCCCAATGAAAAACTGTTTTTT. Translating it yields CASSLLNPNEKLFF.

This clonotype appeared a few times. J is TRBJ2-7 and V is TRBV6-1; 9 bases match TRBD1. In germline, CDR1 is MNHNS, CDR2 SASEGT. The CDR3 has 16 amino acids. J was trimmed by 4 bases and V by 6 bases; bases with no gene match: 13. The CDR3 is CASRVHDGTGFYEQYF. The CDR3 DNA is TGTGCCAGCAGAGTACATGACGGGACAGGGTTTTACGAGCAGTACTTC.

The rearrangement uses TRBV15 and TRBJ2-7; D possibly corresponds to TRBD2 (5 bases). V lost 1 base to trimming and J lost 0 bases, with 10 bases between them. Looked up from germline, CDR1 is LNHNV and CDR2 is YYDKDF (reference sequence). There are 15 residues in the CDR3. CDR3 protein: CATSRARGLSYEQYF. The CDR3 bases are TGTGCCACCAGCAGAGCCCGAGGGCTCTCCTACGAGCAGTACTTC.

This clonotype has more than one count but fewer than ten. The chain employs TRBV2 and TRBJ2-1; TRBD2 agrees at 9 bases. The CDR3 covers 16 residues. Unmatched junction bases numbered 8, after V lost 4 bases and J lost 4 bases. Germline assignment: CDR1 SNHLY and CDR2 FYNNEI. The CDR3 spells CASSARLAEAYNEQFF. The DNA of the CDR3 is TGTGCCAGCAGTGCCCGACTAGCGGAAGCGTACAATGAGCAGTTCTTC.

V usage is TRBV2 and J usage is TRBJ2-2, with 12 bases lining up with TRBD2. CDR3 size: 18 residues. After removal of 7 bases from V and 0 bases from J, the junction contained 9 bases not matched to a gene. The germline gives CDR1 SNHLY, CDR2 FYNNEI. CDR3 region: CASTRPGLAGANTGELFF. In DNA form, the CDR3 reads TGTGCCAGCACTCGGCCGGGACTAGCGGGTGCGAACACCGGGGAGCTGTTTTTT.

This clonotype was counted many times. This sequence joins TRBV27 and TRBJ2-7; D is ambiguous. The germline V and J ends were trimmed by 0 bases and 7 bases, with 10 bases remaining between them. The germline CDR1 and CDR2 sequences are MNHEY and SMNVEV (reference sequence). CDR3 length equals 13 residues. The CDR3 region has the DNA TGTGCCAGCAGTTTATCCCTCCCTGGGGAGCAGTACTTC. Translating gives CASSLSLPGEQYF.

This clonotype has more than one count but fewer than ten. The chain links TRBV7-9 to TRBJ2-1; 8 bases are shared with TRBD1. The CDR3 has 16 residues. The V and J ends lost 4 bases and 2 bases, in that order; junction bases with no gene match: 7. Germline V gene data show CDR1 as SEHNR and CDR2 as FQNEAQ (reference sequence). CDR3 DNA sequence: TGTGCCAGCAGCTCCTCCTGGACAGGGACCTACAATGAGCAGTTCTTC. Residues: CASSSSWTGTYNEQFF.

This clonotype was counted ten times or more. As DNA, the CDR3 is TGTGCCAGCAGTGAAACAGCGAACAGAGAGACCCAGTACTTC. Encoded protein: CASSETANRETQYF. The chain links TRBV2 to TRBJ2-5; D not resolved. Germline CDR1 is SNHLY and CDR2 is FYNNEI. The CDR3 runs 14 residues. The V end was cut by 2 bases, the J end by 4 bases, with 11 bases between.